This paragraph covers one TCR beta chain sequence. This entry belongs to a study of cytomegalovirus exposure and HLA in healthy donors. This CDR3 contains 17 residues. With V trimmed by 1 base and J by 4 bases, 10 bases remained unmatched. Germline V gene sequence: CDR1 LGHNA, CDR2 YNFKEQ. Profiling relied on immunoSEQ multiplex PCR, and the TCRdb table lists in-frame clones only, not all of them. Found here are 150,000 to 250,000 clones, roughly 88% of them singletons; the top ten hold roughly 13%. Sample: PBMCs. The genes are TRBV4-2 and TRBJ2-7; 10 bases match TRBD1. The clonotype comes from a woman in her 30s in good health and CMV-seropositive. The CDR3 is CASSQVSGQGPSYEQYF. CDR3 bases: TGTGCCAGCAGCCAAGTGTCGGGACAGGGGCCTTCTTACGAGCAGTACTTC.